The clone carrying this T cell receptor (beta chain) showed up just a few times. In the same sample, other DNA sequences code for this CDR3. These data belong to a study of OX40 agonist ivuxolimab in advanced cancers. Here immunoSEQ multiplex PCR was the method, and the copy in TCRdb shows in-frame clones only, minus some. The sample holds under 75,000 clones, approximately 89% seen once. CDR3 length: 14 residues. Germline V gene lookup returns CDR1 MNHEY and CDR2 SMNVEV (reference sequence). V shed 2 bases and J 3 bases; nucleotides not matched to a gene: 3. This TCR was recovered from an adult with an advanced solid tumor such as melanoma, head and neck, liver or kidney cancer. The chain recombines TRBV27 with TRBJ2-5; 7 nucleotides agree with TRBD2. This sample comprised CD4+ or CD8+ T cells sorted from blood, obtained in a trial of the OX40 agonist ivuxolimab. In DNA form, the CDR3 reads TGTGCCAGCAGTTTAAGGGCGGGAGAAGAGACCCAGTACTTC. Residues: CASSLRAGEETQYF.